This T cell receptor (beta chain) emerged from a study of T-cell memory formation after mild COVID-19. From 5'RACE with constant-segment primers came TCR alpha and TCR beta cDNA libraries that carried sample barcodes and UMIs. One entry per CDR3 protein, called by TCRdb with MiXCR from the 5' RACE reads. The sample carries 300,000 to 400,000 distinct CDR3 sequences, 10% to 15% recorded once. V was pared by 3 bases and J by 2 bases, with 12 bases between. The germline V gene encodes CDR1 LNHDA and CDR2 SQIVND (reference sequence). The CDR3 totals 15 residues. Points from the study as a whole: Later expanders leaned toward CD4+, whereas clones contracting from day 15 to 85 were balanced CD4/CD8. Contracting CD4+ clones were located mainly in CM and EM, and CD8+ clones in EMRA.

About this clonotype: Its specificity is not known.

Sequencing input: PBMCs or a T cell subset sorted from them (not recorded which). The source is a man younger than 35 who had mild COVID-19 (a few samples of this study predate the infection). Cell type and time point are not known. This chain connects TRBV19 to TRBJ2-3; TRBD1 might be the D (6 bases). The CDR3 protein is CASSMFSGVTDTQYF. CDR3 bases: TGTGCCAGTAGTATGTTTTCAGGGGTCACAGATACGCAGTATTTT.